One and the same sample provided the 17 T cell receptor beta chains below, sequenced in a study of neoadjuvant anti-PD-1 for oral cavity cancer. Data came from immunoSEQ multiplex PCR; TCRdb stores just in-frame clones and leaves some out. The table includes about 10,000 clones, approximately 57% detected once. Time point reported: after neoadjuvant nivolumab, at surgical resection. The specimen comprised PBMCs, sampled after nivolumab (anti-PD-1) treatment. Every receptor here comes from a person between 35 and 79 years old with oral cavity squamous cell carcinoma.

The chain recombines TRBV19 with TRBJ2-1, with 11 positions matching TRBD2. CDR3 size: 19 residues. Per germline, CDR1 LNHDA and CDR2 SQIVND (reference sequence). Trimming took 5 bases from V and 1 from J; bases not matched to a gene: 13. The CDR3, as DNA: TGTGCCAGTAGTCTCCAGATCACCGGGACTAGCGGTTCCTACAATGAGCAGTTCTTC. As protein: CASSLQITGTSGSYNEQFF.

This clone was seen only once. The rearrangement links TRBV7-3 to TRBJ2-1; D unresolved. Germline values: CDR1 SGHTA, CDR2 FQGTGA. Trimming took off 4 bases at V and 12 bases at J, with 13 bases between the two ends. This CDR3 comprises 12 residues. For the CDR3, the DNA is TGTGCCAGCAGCTACTCGGGTGGCGGGCAGTTCTTC. Translating gives CASSYSGGGQFF.

The chain links TRBV2 to TRBJ1-4; 7 bases agree with TRBD1. The CDR3 loop spans 16 amino acids. With V trimmed by 5 bases and J by 2 bases, 8 bases remained unmatched. The germline gives CDR1 SNHLY, CDR2 FYNNEI. Here the CDR3 reads CASSRGRLGTNEKLFF. CDR3 nucleotides: TGTGCCAGCAGTAGGGGGCGGCTGGGGACTAATGAAAAACTGTTTTTT.

The chain uses TRBV10-1 and TRBJ2-1, with 15 bases identical to TRBD2. With V trimmed by 5 bases and J by 7 bases, 6 bases remained unmatched. Germline V gene lookup returns CDR1 WNHNN and CDR2 SYGVQD (reference sequence). The CDR3 runs 16 residues. The CDR3 sequence is CASSPGLAGGGNEQFF. In DNA form, the CDR3 reads TGCGCCAGCAGTCCGGGACTAGCGGGAGGAGGGAATGAGCAGTTCTTC.

This chain links TRBV5-4 with TRBJ2-2; the match to TRBD2 covers 15 bases. This CDR3 region has 17 residues. Germline assignment: CDR1 SGHNT and CDR2 YYREEE (reference sequence). V shed 4 bases and J 5 bases; nucleotides not matched to a gene: 6. In DNA, the CDR3 is TGTGCCAGCAGCCCAGGACTAGCGGGGGGGAGGACCGGGGAGCTGTTTTTT. It codes for CASSPGLAGGRTGELFF. The full variable domain, completed using reference TRBV5-4 and TRBJ2-2, is ETGVTQSPTHLIKTRGQQVTLRCSSQSGHNTVSWYQQALGQGPQFIFQYYREEENGRGNFPPRFSGLQFPNYSSELNVNALELDDSALYLCASSPGLAGGRTGELFFGEGSRLTVL.

This clone was observed once. J is TRBJ2-1 and V is TRBV4-2, with 13 positions matching TRBD2. Trimming removed 4 bases from V and 9 bases from J; junction bases left unmatched: 9. CDR1 and CDR2 from the germline V gene are LGHNA and YNFKEQ. The CDR3 totals 16 residues. The DNA of the CDR3 is TGTGCCAGCAGCCTCACTAGCGGGAGGGTTTATGGTGAGCAGTTCTTC. It codes for CASSLTSGRVYGEQFF.

The chain joins TRBV7-6 to TRBJ2-2; D uncertain. Germline V CDR1 and CDR2: SGHVS, FNYEAQ. V dropped 7 bases and J dropped 4 bases, with 16 bases sitting between them. The CDR3 is made up of 15 amino acids. CDR3 nucleotides: TGTGCCAGCACACCTAGGCCAGGTCGCACCGGGGAGCTGTTTTTT. It encodes CASTPRPGRTGELFF.

The rearrangement uses TRBV7-9 and TRBJ1-4; maybe TRBD1 (6 bases). Trimming stripped 4 bases from V and 5 bases from J, with 11 bases between. Germline values: CDR1 SEHNR, CDR2 FQNEAQ (reference sequence). There are 14 residues in the CDR3. CDR3 bases: TGTGCCAGCAGCTCTCAGGGGTTGAATGAAAAACTGTTTTTT. This translates into CASSSQGLNEKLFF.

This clone appeared a few times. The chain couples TRBV13 to TRBJ1-1; 10 bases agree with TRBD1. The CDR3 spans 15 residues. The germline V gene has CDR1 PRHDT and CDR2 FYEKMQ (reference sequence). The V segment lost 4 bases and the J segment 5 bases; nucleotides outside the gene matches: 7. DNA for the CDR3: TGTGCCAGCAGCTCCATGACAGGGGGCTGGACTGAAGCTTTCTTT. As protein: CASSSMTGGWTEAFF.

The V and J genes are TRBV19 and TRBJ1-1, with 11 positions matching TRBD1. V dropped 10 bases and J dropped 0; count of bases not matched to a gene: 13. Per the germline V gene, CDR1 is LNHDA and CDR2 is SQIVND (reference sequence). The CDR3 is 17 amino acids. CDR3 nucleotide sequence: TGTGCCACCCGGCGTGGACAGGGGGCCCCCATGAACACTGAAGCTTTCTTT. Translated, it gives CATRRGQGAPMNTEAFF. Looking up the rest from reference TRBV19 and TRBJ1-1 gives the full variable domain: DGGITQSPKYLFRKEGQNVTLSCEQNLNHDAMYWYRQDPGQGLRLIYYSQIVNDFQKGDIAEGYSVSREKKESFPLTVTSAQKNPTAFYLCATRRGQGAPMNTEAFFGQGTRLTVV.

This chain uses TRBV29-1 with TRBJ2-7; TRBD2 is a possible D gene (6 bases). CDR1 and CDR2 (germline): SQVTM, ANQGSEA. V lost 4 bases and J lost 2, with 9 bases in between. The CDR3 has 12 amino acids. CDR3 coding DNA: TGCAGCGTTGTGGAGGGGACCTACGAGCAGTACTTC. Translated, it gives CSVVEGTYEQYF.

This chain joins TRBV29-1 and TRBJ1-2; D remains ambiguous. The CDR3 spans 12 residues. The V end was cut by 6 bases, the J end by 1 base, with 9 bases between. The germline gives CDR1 SQVTM, CDR2 ANQGSEA. The CDR3 DNA follows: TGCAGCGTATGGGGTAATAACTATGGCTACACCTTC. Its protein product is CSVWGNNYGYTF.

The chain combines TRBV11-3 with TRBJ1-6; D is undetermined. With 1 base removed from V and 8 bases from J, the gap between germline ends came to 6 bases. The CDR3 consists of 13 residues. Germline V lookup: CDR1 SGHNT, CDR2 YENEEA. The CDR3 sequence is CASSLGADSPLHF. CDR3 sequence (DNA): TGTGCCAGCAGCTTAGGGGCGGATTCACCCCTCCACTTT. The complete variable domain, with remaining parts taken from reference TRBV11-3 and TRBJ1-6, reads EAGVVQSPRYKIIEKKQPVAFWCNPISGHNTLYWYLQNLGQGPELLIRYENEEAVDDSQLPKDRFSAERLKGVDSTLKIQPAELGDSAVYLCASSLGADSPLHFGNGTRLTVT.

The chain carries TRBV13 and TRBJ1-2; D remains unclear. V was pared by 0 bases and J by 3 bases, with 8 bases between. This CDR3 contains 14 residues. Germline loops: CDR1 PRHDT, CDR2 FYEKMQ (reference sequence). CDR3 sequence: CASSLGDGYYGYTF. The CDR3 DNA reads TGTGCCAGCAGCTTAGGCGACGGGTACTATGGCTACACCTTC.

This clone was observed once. The V call is TRBV27, the J call TRBJ2-2; a possible D gene is TRBD1 (6 bases). The CDR3 runs 15 residues. The V end was cut by 2 bases, the J end by 6 bases, with 13 bases between. Germline loops: CDR1 MNHEY, CDR2 SMNVEV (reference sequence). The CDR3 region is CASSLNRARSGELFF. In DNA form, the CDR3 reads TGTGCCAGCAGTTTAAACAGGGCGCGGTCCGGGGAGCTGTTTTTT.

This chain uses TRBV6-6 with TRBJ1-3; D not resolved. This CDR3 contains 15 residues. The germline V and J ends were trimmed by 0 bases and 5 bases, with 11 bases remaining between them. The germline CDR1 and CDR2 sequences are MNHNY and SVGAGI (reference sequence). As DNA, the CDR3 is TGTGCCAGCAGTTACTCGATAGGGAACAGAAACACCATATATTTT. As protein: CASSYSIGNRNTIYF.

This chain links TRBV5-1 with TRBJ2-1; D is unclear. V dropped 0 bases and J dropped 8 bases, with 15 bases sitting between them. Germline V gene data show CDR1 as SGHRS and CDR2 as YFSETQ. CDR3 length: 15 residues. CDR3: CASSLEGGWAYEQFF. DNA of the CDR3: TGCGCCAGCAGCTTGGAGGGCGGCTGGGCCTATGAGCAGTTCTTC. The full variable domain, completed using reference TRBV5-1 and TRBJ2-1, is KAGVTQTPRYLIKTRGQQVTLSCSPISGHRSVSWYQQTPGQGLQFLFEYFSETQRNKGNFPGRFSGRQFSNSRSEMNVSTLELGDSALYLCASSLEGGWAYEQFFGPGTRLTVL.